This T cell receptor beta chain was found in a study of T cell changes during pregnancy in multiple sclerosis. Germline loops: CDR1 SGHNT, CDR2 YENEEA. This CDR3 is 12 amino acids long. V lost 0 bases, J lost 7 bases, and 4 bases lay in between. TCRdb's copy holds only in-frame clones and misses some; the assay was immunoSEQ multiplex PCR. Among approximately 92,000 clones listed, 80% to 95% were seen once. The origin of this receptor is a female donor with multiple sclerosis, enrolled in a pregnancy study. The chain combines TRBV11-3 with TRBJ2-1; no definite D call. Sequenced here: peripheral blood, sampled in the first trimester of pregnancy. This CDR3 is CASSLDSNEQFF. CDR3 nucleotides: TGTGCCAGCAGCTTAGATAGTAATGAGCAGTTCTTC.